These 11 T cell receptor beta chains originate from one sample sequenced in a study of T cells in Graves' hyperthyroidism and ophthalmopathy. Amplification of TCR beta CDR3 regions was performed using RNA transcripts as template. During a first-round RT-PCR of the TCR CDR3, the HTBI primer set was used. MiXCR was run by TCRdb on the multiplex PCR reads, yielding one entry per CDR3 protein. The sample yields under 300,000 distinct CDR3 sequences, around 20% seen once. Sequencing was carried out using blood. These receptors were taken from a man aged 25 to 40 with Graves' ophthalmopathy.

Here the CDR3 reads CATSKSWVRTERGTQYF. The CDR3 region has the DNA TGTGCCACCAGCAAATCTTGGGTCAGGACTGAACGGGGTACGCAGTATTTT. The chain links TRBV15 to TRBJ2-3, with TRBD2 as a possible D gene (5 bases). Germline CDR1 reads LNHNV; CDR2 reads YYDKDF (reference sequence). V gave up 4 bases and J gave up 8 bases, with 25 bases separating them. CDR3 length: 17 amino acids.

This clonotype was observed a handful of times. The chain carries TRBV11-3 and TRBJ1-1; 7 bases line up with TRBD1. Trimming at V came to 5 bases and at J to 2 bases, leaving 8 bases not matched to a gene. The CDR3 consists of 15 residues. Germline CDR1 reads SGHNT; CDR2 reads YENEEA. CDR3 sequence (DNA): TGTGCCAGCAGCCGTGGGACAGAATTTAACACTGAAGCTTTCTTT. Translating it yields CASSRGTEFNTEAFF. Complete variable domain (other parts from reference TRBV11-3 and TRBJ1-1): EAGVVQSPRYKIIEKKQPVAFWCNPISGHNTLYWYLQNLGQGPELLIRYENEEAVDDSQLPKDRFSAERLKGVDSTLKIQPAELGDSAVYLCASSRGTEFNTEAFFGQGTRLTVV.

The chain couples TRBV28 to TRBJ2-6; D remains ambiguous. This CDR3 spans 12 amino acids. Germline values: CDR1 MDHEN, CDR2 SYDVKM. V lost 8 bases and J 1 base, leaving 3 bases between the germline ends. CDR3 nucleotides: TGTGCCAGCTGGTCTGGGGCCAACGTCCTGACTTTC. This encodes CASWSGANVLTF.

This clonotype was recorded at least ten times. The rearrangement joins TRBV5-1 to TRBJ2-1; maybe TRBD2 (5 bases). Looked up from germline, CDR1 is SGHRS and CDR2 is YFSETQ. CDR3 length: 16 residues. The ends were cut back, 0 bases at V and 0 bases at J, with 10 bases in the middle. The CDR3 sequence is CASSLGAVSSYNEQFF. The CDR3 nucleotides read TGCGCCAGCAGCTTGGGAGCGGTAAGCTCCTACAATGAGCAGTTCTTC. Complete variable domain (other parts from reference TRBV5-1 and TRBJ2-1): KAGVTQTPRYLIKTRGQQVTLSCSPISGHRSVSWYQQTPGQGLQFLFEYFSETQRNKGNFPGRFSGRQFSNSRSEMNVSTLELGDSALYLCASSLGAVSSYNEQFFGPGTRLTVL.

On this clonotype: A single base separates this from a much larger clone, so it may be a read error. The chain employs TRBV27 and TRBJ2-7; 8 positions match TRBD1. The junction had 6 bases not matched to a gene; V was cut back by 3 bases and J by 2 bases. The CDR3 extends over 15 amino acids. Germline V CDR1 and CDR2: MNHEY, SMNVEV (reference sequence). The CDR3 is CASSLRTGITYEQYF. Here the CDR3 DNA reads TGTGCCAGCAGTTTGAGGACAGGGATCACCTACGAGCAGTACTTC.

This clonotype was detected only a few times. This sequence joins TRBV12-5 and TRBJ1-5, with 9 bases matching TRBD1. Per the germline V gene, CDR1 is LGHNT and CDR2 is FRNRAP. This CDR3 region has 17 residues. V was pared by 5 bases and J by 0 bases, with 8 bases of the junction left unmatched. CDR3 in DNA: TGTGCTAGTGGTACAACACAGGGGGCCTATAGCAATCAGCCCCAGCATTTT. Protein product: CASGTTQGAYSNQPQHF. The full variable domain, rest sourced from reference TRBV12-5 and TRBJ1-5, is DARVTQTPRHKVTEMGQEVTMRCQPILGHNTVFWYRQTMMQGLELLAYFRNRAPLDDSGMPKDRFSAEMPDATLATLKIQPSEPRDSAVYFCASGTTQGAYSNQPQHFGDGTRLSIL.

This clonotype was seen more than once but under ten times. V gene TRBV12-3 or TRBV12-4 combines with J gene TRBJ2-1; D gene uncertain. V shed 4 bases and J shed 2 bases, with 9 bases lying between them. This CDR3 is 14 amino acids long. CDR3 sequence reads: CASSSGSAYNEQFF. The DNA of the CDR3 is TGTGCCAGCAGTTCGGGTTCAGCCTACAATGAGCAGTTCTTC.

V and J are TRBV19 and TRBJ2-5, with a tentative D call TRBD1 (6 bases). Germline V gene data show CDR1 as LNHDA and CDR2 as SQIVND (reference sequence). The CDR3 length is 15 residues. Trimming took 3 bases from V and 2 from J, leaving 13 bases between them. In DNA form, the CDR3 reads TGTGCCAGTAGTATTGGGGCAGGGGCTCAAGAGACCCAGTACTTC. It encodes CASSIGAGAQETQYF.

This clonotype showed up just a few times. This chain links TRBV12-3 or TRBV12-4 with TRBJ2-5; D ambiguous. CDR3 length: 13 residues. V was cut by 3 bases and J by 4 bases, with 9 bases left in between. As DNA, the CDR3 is TGTGCCAGCAGTTTGGTGGGAATAGAGACCCAGTACTTC. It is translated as CASSLVGIETQYF.

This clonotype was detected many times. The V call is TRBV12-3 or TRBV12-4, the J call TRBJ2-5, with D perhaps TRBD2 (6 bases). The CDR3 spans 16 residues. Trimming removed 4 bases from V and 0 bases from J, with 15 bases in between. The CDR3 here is CASSSEEGPYQETQYF. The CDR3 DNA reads TGTGCCAGCAGTTCCGAGGAGGGGCCGTACCAAGAGACCCAGTACTTC.

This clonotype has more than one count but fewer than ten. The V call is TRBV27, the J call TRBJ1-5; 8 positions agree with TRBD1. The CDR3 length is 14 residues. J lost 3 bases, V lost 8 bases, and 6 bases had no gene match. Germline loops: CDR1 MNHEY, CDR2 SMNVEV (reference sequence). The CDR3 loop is CASGWTGINQPQHF. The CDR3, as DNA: TGTGCCAGCGGTTGGACAGGGATCAATCAGCCCCAGCATTTT.